A selection of T cell receptor beta chains follows, all from one sample in a study of technical replicates of blood from several donors. Repertoires were generated with immunoSEQ multiplex PCR, while TCRdb's copy carries only in-frame clones and drops some. The table shows 65,000 to 85,000 clones, with about 93% occurring only once. The specimen sequenced was T cells isolated from PBMCs. The receptors shown here come from a human donor in good health. CDR3s include the opening cysteine and the closing phenylalanine or tryptophan. The D gene is left open where the match is weak. Some rows mark clone size as missing; the rest say once, few, many or name a class of expanded clone.

clone_size,d_call,j_call,v_call,cdr3_aa,cdr3_nt
once,NA,TRBJ2-7,TRBV7-9,CASSLGATPQKHEQYF,TGTGCCAGCAGCTTAGGGGCAACACCGCAGAAACACGAGCAGTACTTC
NA,NA,TRBJ1-5,TRBV19,CASNFGGQPQHF,TGTGCCAGTAATTTTGGAGGTCAGCCCCAGCATTTT
NA,NA,TRBJ1-6,TRBV5-6,CASSLSLGSSYNSPLHF,TGTGCCAGCAGCTTATCGCTGGGGAGCTCCTATAATTCACCCCTCCACTTT
NA,NA,TRBJ1-1,TRBV27,CASSFGARNTEAFF,TGTGCCAGCAGTTTTGGGGCTCGGAACACTGAAGCTTTCTTT
NA,NA,TRBJ2-1,TRBV4-1,CASSHLGRGRPSYNEQFF,TGCGCCAGCAGCCATCTGGGCAGGGGTCGACCCTCCTACAATGAGCAGTTCTTC
NA,NA,TRBJ2-7,TRBV11-2,CASSLGYTGKYEQYF,TGTGCCAGCAGCCTAGGATACACAGGGAAATACGAGCAGTACTTC
once,TRBD1,TRBJ2-7,TRBV7-9,CASSPLWTGGYEQYF,TGTGCCAGCAGCCCCCTTTGGACAGGGGGCTACGAGCAGTACTTC
NA,NA,TRBJ2-1,TRBV9,CASSVGGGYNEQFF,TGTGCCAGCAGCGTAGGCGGCGGATACAATGAGCAGTTCTTC
NA,NA,TRBJ2-7,TRBV4-1,CASSQDWADYEQYF,TGCGCCAGCAGCCAAGACTGGGCAGACTACGAGCAGTACTTC
NA,NA,TRBJ1-5,TRBV20-1,CSAEQGFWHF,TGCAGTGCTGAACAGGGTTTTTGGCATTTT
NA,NA,TRBJ2-2,TRBV7-3,CASRQATGELFF,TGTGCCAGCAGGCAGGCCACCGGGGAGCTGTTTTTT
NA,NA,TRBJ1-2,TRBV2,CAELGLGARSNYGYTF,TGTGCCGAATTGGGGCTGGGGGCGCGATCTAACTATGGCTACACCTTC
NA,TRBD1,TRBJ1-2,TRBV4-1,CASSQVGTGDYGYTF,TGCGCCAGCAGCCAAGTTGGGACAGGGGACTATGGCTACACCTTC
NA,NA,TRBJ2-2,TRBV10-3,CAVPRMPDTGELFF,TGTGCCGTCCCCCGAATGCCGGACACCGGGGAGCTGTTTTTT
NA,TRBD1,TRBJ1-6,TRBV6-5,CASSYPGQGSNSPLHF,TGTGCCAGCAGTTACCCCGGACAGGGTAGTAATTCACCCCTCCACTTT
NA,NA,TRBJ1-2,TRBV6-1,CASSDGRQTEFF,TGTGCCAGCAGTGACGGACGGCAGACAGAGTTCTTC
NA,NA,TRBJ1-2,TRBV29-1,CSGRTELDYGYTF,TGCAGCGGGCGGACAGAATTGGACTATGGCTACACCTTC
NA,TRBD1,TRBJ2-5,TRBV27,CATGVRTGKETQYF,TGTGCCACCGGAGTCAGGACAGGGAAAGAGACCCAGTACTTC
NA,NA,TRBJ1-2,TRBV18,CASSSGRVLSPNYGYTF,TGTGCCAGCTCATCTGGGAGGGTACTCAGCCCAAACTATGGCTACACCTTC
NA,TRBD2,TRBJ2-5,TRBV27,CASRTGTSGVETQYF,TGTGCCAGCAGAACCGGGACTAGTGGTGTAGAGACCCAGTACTTC
once,TRBD1,TRBJ2-5,TRBV9,CASSTGQGWETQYF,TGTGCCAGCAGCACAGGACAGGGATGGGAGACCCAGTACTTC
NA,TRBD1,TRBJ2-5,TRBV6-1,CASSETRTGGRETQYF,TGTGCCAGCAGTGAAACCCGGACAGGGGGCCGGGAGACCCAGTACTTC
NA,TRBD2,TRBJ2-4,TRBV6-1,CASSEAYTSVGIQYF,TGTGCCAGCAGTGAAGCTTACACTAGCGTTGGCATTCAGTACTTC
NA,NA,TRBJ2-1,TRBV30,CAWTGMNEQFF,TGTGCCTGGACAGGGATGAATGAGCAGTTCTTC
NA,TRBD2,TRBJ2-7,TRBV27,CVSRLAGGPLENEQYF,TGTGTCAGCCGACTAGCGGGAGGGCCATTAGAGAACGAGCAGTACTTC
once,TRBD2,TRBJ2-2,TRBV7-3,CASSLPSPAGGTNTGELFF,TGTGCCAGCAGCTTACCATCCCCAGCGGGGGGCACGAACACCGGGGAGCTGTTTTTT
NA,NA,TRBJ2-2,TRBV25-1,CASSQGGNTGELFF,TGTGCCAGCAGTCAAGGAGGGAACACCGGGGAGCTGTTTTTT
NA,TRBD1,TRBJ1-3,TRBV4-1,CASSPGTGGSAIYF,TGCGCCAGCAGCCCCGGGACAGGGGGCTCCGCCATATATTTT
NA,TRBD1,TRBJ1-1,TRBV5-1,CASSSAIGQGNTEAFF,TGCGCCAGCAGCTCGGCGATTGGACAGGGGAACACTGAAGCTTTCTTT
NA,NA,TRBJ2-2,TRBV7-6,CASSLGGVNTGELFF,TGTGCCAGCAGCTTGGGCGGGGTTAACACCGGGGAGCTGTTTTTT
NA,TRBD2,TRBJ2-3,TRBV19,CASSPGLAGGPSTDTQYF,TGTGCCAGTAGCCCGGGACTAGCGGGAGGGCCTAGCACAGATACGCAGTATTTT
NA,TRBD1,TRBJ1-2,TRBV19,CASSPSTGDRGYGYTF,TGTGCCAGTAGTCCAAGCACCGGGGACAGGGGCTATGGCTACACCTTC
NA,TRBD2,TRBJ2-1,TRBV6-6,CATQGPSGSGGYEQFF,TGTGCCACTCAGGGGCCTAGCGGGTCAGGAGGCTATGAGCAGTTCTTC
once,TRBD1,TRBJ1-1,TRBV28,CASRRDRDTEAFF,TGTGCCAGCAGACGGGACAGGGACACTGAAGCTTTCTTT
NA,NA,TRBJ2-3,TRBV30,CAWSARSSTDTQYF,TGTGCCTGGAGTGCTAGGTCTTCCACAGATACGCAGTATTTT
once,NA,TRBJ2-1,TRBV19,CASSTRQGTVYNEQFF,TGTGCCAGTAGTACTCGTCAGGGTACCGTATACAATGAGCAGTTCTTC
NA,NA,TRBJ2-5,TRBV7-7,CASSRHYQETQYF,TGTGCTAGCAGCCGACACTACCAAGAGACCCAGTACTTC
NA,TRBD1,TRBJ1-2,TRBV28,CASSTGQGLAGYTF,TGTGCCAGCAGTACGGGACAGGGATTGGCGGGCTACACCTTC
NA,TRBD2,TRBJ2-1,TRBV28,CASSTIRTSTYNEQFF,TGTGCCAGCAGTACAATTAGGACTAGCACCTACAATGAGCAGTTCTTC
NA,NA,TRBJ2-2,TRBV11-1,CATSRGAGNTGELFF,TGTGCCACCTCCCGGGGGGCCGGGAACACCGGGGAGCTGTTTTTT
once,NA,TRBJ1-5,TRBV6-6,CASSPFTGHEISF,TGTGCCAGCAGTCCTTTTACAGGTCATGAGATCTCTTTT
NA,TRBD1,TRBJ2-7,TRBV7-9,CASSSRGLFHYEQYF,TGTGCCAGCAGCAGCAGGGGGCTCTTTCACTACGAGCAGTACTTC
NA,TRBD2,TRBJ2-1,TRBV9,CASSPRLGLAANEQFF,TGTGCCAGCAGCCCCCGGTTGGGACTAGCGGCCAATGAGCAGTTCTTC
NA,TRBD2,TRBJ2-1,TRBV19,CASSPRASGSAYNEQFF,TGTGCCAGTAGCCCTAGGGCTAGCGGGAGCGCATACAATGAGCAGTTCTTC
once,TRBD1,TRBJ1-1,TRBV7-9,CASSPLQGRSTEAFF,TGTGCCAGCAGCCCATTACAGGGGAGGAGTACTGAAGCTTTCTTT